This entry is about one T cell receptor (beta chain). Its antigen has not been determined. Base-call qualities are not available, and no considerably larger clone is one nucleotide away. The sample comes from a study of CD8 T cells in ankylosing spondylitis (dated 2017 in TCRdb). Regarding the complete study: T cell receptor beta repertoires were profiled in healthy donors and ankylosing spondylitis patients so that disease-linked TCR variants could be found. The full study cohort was made up of approximately 24 ankylosing spondylitis patients and fewer than 120 healthy donors. Peripheral blood samples were taken, and synovial fluid was additionally collected from ankylosing spondylitis patients. What the research found in general, with its limitations: Blood from ankylosing spondylitis patients appeared to be characterized by a TCR beta motif composed of 7 to 9 highly homologous amino acid variants. The disease-linked clones showed a CD8+ phenotype and occurred at relatively low frequencies in peripheral blood. According to the report, matched synovial fluid samples from ankylosing spondylitis patients were significantly enriched for the disease-linked clones. Some motif variants were previously reported in synovial fluid and blood of reactive arthritis patients, suggesting common disease-initiation mechanisms.

CDR1 and CDR2 are read off the germline V gene (reference sequence) as SGHKS and YYEKEE. Its CDR3 holds 12 amino acids, cysteine through phenylalanine. The only DNA kept is the CDR3, 36 bases in frame from the first base. V is pared back by 0 bases and J by 9 bases, with 7 bases lying between the germline termini. Sequenced using an Illumina HiSeq 2500. Quantitative 5'-RACE with molecular barcodes was the method used to prepare the TCR beta libraries. Under the source paper's analysis protocol: To identify disease-linked TCR variants, a new computational method was used, one built on a probabilistic model of VDJ rearrangement. TCRdb reprocessing: public reads trimmed at Q25 with fastp, clones called with MiXCR, in-frame beta chains kept. Every entry covers one CDR3 protein and lists the most common genes and DNA from its rows. What appears here as the V and J calls and clone size reflects TCRdb's work, not the paper's. Across this sample there are nearly 350,000 distinct CDR3 sequences, with roughly 14% seen only once. The top ten constitute about 1% of the sample.

The sequence derives from a male donor with ankylosing spondylitis or in good health (not recorded which). The sample taken for sequencing was blood, either unsorted or a sorted T cell fraction (not recorded which). Recombination joined TRBV5-5 with TRBJ2-1, with no reliable assignment of the D segment. The DNA sequence reads TGTGCCAGCAGCTTGGTACGTGTTGAGCAGTTCTTC. This is translated as CASSLVRVEQFF.